The present entry profiles one T cell receptor beta chain with its context. The antigen remains unidentified. These data come from a study of vaccination and CD4 T cells after COVID-19. Study information: Post-vaccination specimens were collected at a median of roughly 65 days following dose two (range 14 to 241).

The ends were cut back, 5 bases at V and 11 bases at J, with 18 bases in the middle. Germline values: CDR1 SEHNR, CDR2 FQNEAQ (reference sequence). The CDR3 length is 13 residues. Researchers used the Oncomine TCR Beta short-read assay to sequence DNA from cultured CD4+ T cells. One entry per CDR3 protein, called by TCRdb with MiXCR from the PCR reads. The sample yields approximately 12,000 distinct CDR3 sequences, 35% to 55% seen once. Treatment noted: roughly 10-day PBMC culture with coronavirus spike peptide pools or control peptides (ViraFEST assay). Expanded clonotypes were found by TCR sequencing after peptide-pool stimulation (ViraFEST).

The source of this sequence is a human donor with COVID-19. The J gene is TRBJ1-2, the V gene TRBV7-9; D is undetermined. Sequenced input: cultured CD4+ T cells from blood. CDR3 loop: CASSPSPRDLYTF. The CDR3 bases are TGTGCCAGCAGCCCTAGCCCTAGGGATTTGTACACCTTC.